This T cell receptor beta chain was obtained from a study of T cells after posttransplantation cyclophosphamide. Findings of the study overall: Donor CD8+ memory clones often dominated recipient blood repertoires at later times. After PTCy, TRB diversity resembled that of CNI/methotrexate controls. Tissue-infiltrating T cells from skin or gut overlapped little with blood T cells.

A marrow graft followed busulfan-fludarabine conditioning, with cyclophosphamide on days +3 and +4. CDR3 length equals 14 residues. CDR1 is SSHAT, CDR2 FNYEAQ, per germline (reference sequence). Trimming left V 1 base short and J 3 bases short, with 9 bases between. TCRdb's table, derived via immunoSEQ multiplex PCR, lists solely in-frame clones and lacks some. The sample lists 35,000 to 50,000 clones; 90% were seen once. On this clone itself: Antigen specificity is unknown.

Here the sequenced sample was PBMCs, taken around 58 days after allogeneic stem cell transplant with posttransplant cyclophosphamide. This clonotype originated in a male patient between 60 and 69 years old who received an allogeneic stem cell transplant from a related donor and was CMV-positive. T cells may partly derive from the graft donor. The chain couples TRBV7-7 to TRBJ2-5, with D hard to call. The CDR3 sequence: CASSLGPSEETQYF. DNA of the CDR3: TGTGCCAGCAGCTTAGGCCCCTCAGAAGAGACCCAGTACTTC.